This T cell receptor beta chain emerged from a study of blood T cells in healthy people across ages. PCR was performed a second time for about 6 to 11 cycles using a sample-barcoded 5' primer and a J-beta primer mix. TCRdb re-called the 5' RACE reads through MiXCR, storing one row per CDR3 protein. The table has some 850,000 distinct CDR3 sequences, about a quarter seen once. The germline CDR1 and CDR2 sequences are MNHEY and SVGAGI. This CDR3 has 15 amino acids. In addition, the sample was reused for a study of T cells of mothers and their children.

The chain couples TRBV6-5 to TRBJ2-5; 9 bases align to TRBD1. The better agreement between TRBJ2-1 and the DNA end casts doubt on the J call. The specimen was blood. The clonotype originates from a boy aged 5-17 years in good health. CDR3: CASSYGVLGQGKQFF. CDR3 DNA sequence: TGTGCCAGCAGTTATGGTGTTTTGGGACAGGGAAAGCAGTTCTTC.